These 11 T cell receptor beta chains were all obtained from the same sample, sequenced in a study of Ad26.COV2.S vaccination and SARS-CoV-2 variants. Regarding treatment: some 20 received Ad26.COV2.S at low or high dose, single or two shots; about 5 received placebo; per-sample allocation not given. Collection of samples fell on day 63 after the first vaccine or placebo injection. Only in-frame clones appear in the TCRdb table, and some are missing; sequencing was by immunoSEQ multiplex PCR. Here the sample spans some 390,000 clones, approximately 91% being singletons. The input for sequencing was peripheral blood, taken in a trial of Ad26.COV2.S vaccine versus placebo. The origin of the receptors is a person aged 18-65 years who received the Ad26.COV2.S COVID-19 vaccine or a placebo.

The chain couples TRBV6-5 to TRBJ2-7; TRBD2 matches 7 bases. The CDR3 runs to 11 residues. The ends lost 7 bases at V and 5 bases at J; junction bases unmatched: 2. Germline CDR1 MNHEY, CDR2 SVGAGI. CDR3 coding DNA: TGTGCCAGCACAGCGGGGAACGAGCAGTACTTC. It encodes CASTAGNEQYF.

The CDR3 DNA reads TGCGCCAGCAGCCTTAGCGGGGGGGCGCAGGCGGCGAACACTGAAGCTTTCTTT. Encoded protein: CASSLSGGAQAANTEAFF. The chain recombines TRBV4-1 with TRBJ1-1; D is possibly TRBD1 (6 bases). The germline V and J ends were trimmed by 4 bases and 1 base, with 22 bases remaining between them. Per germline, CDR1 MGHRA and CDR2 YSYEKL. The CDR3 contains 18 residues.

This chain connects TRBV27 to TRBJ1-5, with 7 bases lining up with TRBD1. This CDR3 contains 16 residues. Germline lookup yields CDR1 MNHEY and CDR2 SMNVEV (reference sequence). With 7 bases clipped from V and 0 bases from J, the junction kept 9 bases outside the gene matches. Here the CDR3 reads CASNKGAEYSNQPQHF. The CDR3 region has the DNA TGTGCCAGCAACAAGGGGGCCGAATATAGCAATCAGCCCCAGCATTTT.

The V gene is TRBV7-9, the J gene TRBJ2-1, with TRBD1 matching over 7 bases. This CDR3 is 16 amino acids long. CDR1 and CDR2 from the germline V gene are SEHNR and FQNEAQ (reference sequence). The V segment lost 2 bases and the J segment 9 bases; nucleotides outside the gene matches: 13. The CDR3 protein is CASSLRQGIHLGEQFF. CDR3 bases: TGTGCCAGCAGCTTAAGACAGGGCATCCATTTGGGTGAGCAGTTCTTC.

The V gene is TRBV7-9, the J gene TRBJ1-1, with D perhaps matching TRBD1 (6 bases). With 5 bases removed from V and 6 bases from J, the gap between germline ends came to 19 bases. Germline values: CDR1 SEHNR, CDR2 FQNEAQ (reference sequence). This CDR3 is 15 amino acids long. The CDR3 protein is CASSPGGAEIPEAFF. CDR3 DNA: TGTGCCAGCAGCCCGGGGGGGGCGGAAATCCCTGAAGCTTTCTTT.

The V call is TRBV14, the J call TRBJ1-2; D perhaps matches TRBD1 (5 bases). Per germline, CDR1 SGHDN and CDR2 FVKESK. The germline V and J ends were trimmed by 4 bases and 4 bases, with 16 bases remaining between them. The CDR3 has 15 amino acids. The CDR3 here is CASSPAQSGSYGYTF. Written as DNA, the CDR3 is TGTGCCAGCAGCCCTGCACAGTCAGGGTCCTATGGCTACACCTTC. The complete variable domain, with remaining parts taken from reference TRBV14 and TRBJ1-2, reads EAGVTQFPSHSVIEKGQTVTLRCDPISGHDNLYWYRRVMGKEIKFLLHFVKESKQDESGMPNNRFLAERTGGTYSTLKVQPAELEDSGVYFCASSPAQSGSYGYTFGSGTRLTVV.

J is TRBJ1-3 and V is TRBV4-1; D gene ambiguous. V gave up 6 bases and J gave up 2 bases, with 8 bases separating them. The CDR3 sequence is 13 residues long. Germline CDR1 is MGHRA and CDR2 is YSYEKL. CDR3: CASRVGPGNTIYF. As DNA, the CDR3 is TGCGCCAGCAGGGTAGGTCCTGGAAACACCATATATTTT.

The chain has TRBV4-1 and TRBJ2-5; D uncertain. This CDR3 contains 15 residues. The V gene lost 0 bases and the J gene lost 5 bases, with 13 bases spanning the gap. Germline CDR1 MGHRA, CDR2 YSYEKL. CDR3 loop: CASSQDLDPLETQYF. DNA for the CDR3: TGCGCCAGCAGCCAAGATTTGGACCCCCTGGAGACCCAGTACTTC.

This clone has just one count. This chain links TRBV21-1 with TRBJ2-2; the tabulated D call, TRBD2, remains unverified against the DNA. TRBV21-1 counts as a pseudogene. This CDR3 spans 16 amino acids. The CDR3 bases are TGTGCCAGCAGCAAAAATCCCGGGAGGGTCACCGGGGAGCTGTTTTTT. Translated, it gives CASSKNPGRVTGELFF.

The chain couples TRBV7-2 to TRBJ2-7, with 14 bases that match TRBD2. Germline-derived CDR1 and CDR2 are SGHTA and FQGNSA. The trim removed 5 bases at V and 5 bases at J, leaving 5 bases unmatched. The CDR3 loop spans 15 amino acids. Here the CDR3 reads CASSRKTSGGDEQYF. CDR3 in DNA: TGTGCCAGCAGCAGAAAGACTAGCGGGGGGGACGAGCAGTACTTC. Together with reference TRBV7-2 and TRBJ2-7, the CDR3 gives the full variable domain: GAGVSQSPSNKVTEKGKDVELRCDPISGHTALYWYRQSLGQGLEFLIYFQGNSAPDKSGLPSDRFSAERTGGSVSTLTIQRTQQEDSAVYLCASSRKTSGGDEQYFGPGTRLTVT.

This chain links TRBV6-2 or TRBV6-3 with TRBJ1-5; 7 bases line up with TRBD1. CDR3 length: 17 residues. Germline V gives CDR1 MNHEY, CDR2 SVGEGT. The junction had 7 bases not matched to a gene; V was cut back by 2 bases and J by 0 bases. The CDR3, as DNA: TGTGCCAGCAGTTACCCTTACAGGGGAAATAGCAATCAGCCCCAGCATTTT. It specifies CASSYPYRGNSNQPQHF.